These 30 T cell receptor beta chains came from one sample sequenced in a study of prognosis after radiotherapy for stage I lung cancer. From genomic DNA, TCR beta CDR3 was amplified by two-round multiplex PCR. The use of primers specific to each TRBV and TRBJ gene characterized first-round PCR. Each CDR3 protein is one row after TCRdb ran MiXCR on the multiplex PCR reads. Of around 31,000 distinct CDR3 sequences listed, around 48% are singletons. The sequences come from PBMCs, collected before or after stereotactic body radiation therapy (not recorded which). These receptors originate from a donor over 45 with non-small cell lung cancer.

This rearrangement joins TRBV28 to TRBJ2-7; a weak D match, TRBD2 (6 bases). Deletions cut 6 bases from V and 3 bases from J, with 18 bases between. The germline V gene encodes CDR1 MDHEN and CDR2 SYDVKM. This CDR3 spans 15 amino acids. CDR3 region: CASSYRPRGYYEQYF. The CDR3 nucleotides read TGTGCCAGCAGCTACCGTCCCCGGGGGTACTACGAGCAGTACTTC.

To note about this clonotype: A much larger clone is a single base away; this may be a read error. The J gene is TRBJ2-5, the V gene TRBV7-2; weak D call: TRBD2 (7 bases). The CDR3 loop spans 15 amino acids. The V gene's germline CDR1 is SGHTA and CDR2 FQGNSA. The V gene lost 6 bases and the J gene lost 6 bases, with 20 bases spanning the gap. CDR3 nucleotides: TGTGCCAGCAGTCAGAGCGCGGGGGCAGCGAAGACCCAGTACTTC. The encoded protein is CASSQSAGAAKTQYF.

This clonotype was seen many times. The rearrangement joins TRBV5-8 to TRBJ2-2; 9 nucleotides agree with TRBD2. With V trimmed by 6 bases and J by 3 bases, 6 bases remained unmatched. Germline loops: CDR1 SGHTS, CDR2 YDEGEE. This CDR3 has 15 residues. CDR3 sequence reads: CASILAGGHTGELFF. CDR3 DNA: TGTGCCAGCATCCTCGCGGGAGGGCACACCGGGGAGCTGTTTTTT. The whole variable domain, remainder taken from reference TRBV5-8 and TRBJ2-2, is EAGVTQSPTHLIKTRGQQATLRCSPISGHTSVYWYQQALGLGLQFLLWYDEGEERNRGNFPPRFSGRQFPNYSSELNVNALELEDSALYLCASILAGGHTGELFFGEGSRLTVL.

This clonotype was observed a few times. A much bigger clone sits one base away, suggesting this may be a read error. V and J are TRBV7-2 and TRBJ2-1; TRBD2 agrees at 11 bases. This CDR3 comprises 14 residues. V lost 3 bases and J lost 8; bases outside the gene matches: 3. Germline V lookup: CDR1 SGHTA, CDR2 FQGNSA. CDR3: CASSFTSGSYEQFF. DNA of the CDR3: TGTGCCAGCAGCTTTACTAGCGGGAGTTATGAGCAGTTCTTC.

To note about this clonotype: Given a far larger clone just one base away, this is likely a sequencing read error. This chain uses TRBV6-9 with TRBJ1-5; D remains ambiguous. Germline V CDR1 and CDR2: MNHGY, SVAAGI. The V gene lost 4 bases and the J gene lost 2 bases, with 6 bases spanning the gap. This CDR3 is built from 13 residues. CDR3 amino acids: CASSSVCNQPQHF. In DNA form, the CDR3 reads TGTGCCAGCAGTTCTGTATGCAATCAGCCCCAGCATTTT.

The chain employs TRBV7-2 and TRBJ2-5, with D perhaps being TRBD1 or TRBD2 (5 bases each). CDR3 length: 13 residues. Germline lookup yields CDR1 SGHTA and CDR2 FQGNSA. V lost 5 bases and J lost 8, with 15 bases in between. The CDR3 region has the DNA TGTGCCAGCAGCCCGGGGACGGAATATACCCAGTACTTC. It encodes CASSPGTEYTQYF.

The V and J genes are TRBV11-2 and TRBJ1-1; D is undetermined. The CDR3 length is 17 residues. Germline V gives CDR1 SGHAT, CDR2 FQNNGV. V was cut by 1 base and J by 1 base, with 16 bases left in between. The CDR3 DNA follows: TGTGCCAGCAGCTTAGGTATGGGCGCGGGAGGGAACACTGAAGCTTTCTTT. Its protein product is CASSLGMGAGGNTEAFF.

This clonotype was found many times. The rearrangement joins TRBV6-5 to TRBJ2-5, with D maybe TRBD1 (6 bases). CDR3 length equals 14 residues. CDR1 and CDR2 (germline): MNHEY, SVGAGI. Trimming pared 2 bases from V and 4 bases from J, leaving 11 bases between. The CDR3 coding sequence is TGTGCCAGCAGTTACGCCACAGGGACAGAGACCCAGTACTTC. It encodes CASSYATGTETQYF.

This clonotype occurred many times. The chain employs TRBV7-2 and TRBJ1-3; D is undetermined. V gave up 4 bases and J gave up 4 bases, with 8 bases separating them. CDR1 and CDR2 from the germline V gene are SGHTA and FQGNSA. The CDR3 is 13 amino acids. The CDR3 coding sequence is TGTGCCAGCAGCTCCCAAGGGGGAAACACCATATATTTT. Protein: CASSSQGGNTIYF.

This clonotype was picked up many times. The chain uses TRBV7-2 and TRBJ2-5; TRBD2 agrees at 8 bases. Germline trimming cut 4 bases from V and 7 bases from J; bases unmatched to any gene: 14. The CDR3 length is 16 residues. Germline V gene lookup returns CDR1 SGHTA and CDR2 FQGNSA. The CDR3 DNA follows: TGTGCCAGCAGCTCAGGTAGCGGGAAGAGAATGGGGACCCAGTACTTC. As protein: CASSSGSGKRMGTQYF.

This clonotype is categorized as medium-sized. The chain combines TRBV6-1 with TRBJ1-3; 8 nucleotides match TRBD1. Trimming cost V 3 bases and J 5 bases; bases outside gene matches: 6. The length of the CDR3 is 15 residues. Germline loops: CDR1 MNHNS, CDR2 SASEGT. The CDR3: CASSDTGQGRNTIYF. The CDR3 coding sequence is TGTGCCAGCAGTGACACCGGACAGGGAAGAAACACCATATATTTT.

The chain uses TRBV27 and TRBJ2-2; D perhaps matches TRBD2 (6 bases). The CDR3 sequence is 14 residues long. The germline V gene encodes CDR1 MNHEY and CDR2 SMNVEV (reference sequence). V lost 8 bases and J lost 5, with 15 bases in between. The CDR3 here is CASSPLGRTGELFF. In DNA, the CDR3 is TGTGCCAGCTCCCCTTTGGGGAGGACCGGGGAGCTGTTTTTT.

This clonotype was detected ten times or more. CDR3 sequence: CASSGGLAVYNEQFF. The CDR3 DNA is TGCGCCAGCAGCGGAGGACTAGCGGTATACAATGAGCAGTTCTTC. This sequence joins TRBV5-1 and TRBJ2-1; 10 bases line up with TRBD2. The trim removed 4 bases at V and 4 bases at J, leaving 5 bases unmatched. The CDR3 has 15 amino acids. Looked up from germline, CDR1 is SGHRS and CDR2 is YFSETQ. Using reference TRBV5-1 and TRBJ2-1 for the parts outside the CDR3, the full variable domain is KAGVTQTPRYLIKTRGQQVTLSCSPISGHRSVSWYQQTPGQGLQFLFEYFSETQRNKGNFPGRFSGRQFSNSRSEMNVSTLELGDSALYLCASSGGLAVYNEQFFGPGTRLTVL.

In this sample, this clonotype turned up many times. This chain links TRBV20-1 with TRBJ2-5, with a tentative D call TRBD2 (6 bases). Germline V gene data show CDR1 as DFQATT and CDR2 as SNEGSKA (reference sequence). Trimming removed 5 bases from V and 5 bases from J, with 15 bases in between. This CDR3 is 13 amino acids long. As DNA, the CDR3 is TGCAGTGCTGCCTTGCGGGGAATCGAGACCCAGTACTTC. Encoded protein: CSAALRGIETQYF.

The rearrangement joins TRBV25-1 to TRBJ1-6; D remains ambiguous. Trimming left V 4 bases short and J 10 bases short, with 23 bases between. CDR1 is MGHDK and CDR2 is SYGVNS in the germline V gene. CDR3 size: 17 residues. The CDR3 reads CASSVGPLEEGRSPLHF. As DNA, the CDR3 is TGTGCCAGCAGTGTTGGCCCACTGGAGGAAGGGAGATCACCCCTCCACTTT.

This clonotype was recorded many times. This chain uses TRBV6-2 or TRBV6-3 with TRBJ2-5, with D tentatively TRBD2 (5 bases). Germline CDR1 reads MNHEY; CDR2 reads SVGEGT. V lost 6 bases and J 3 bases, leaving 20 bases between the germline ends. This CDR3 has 16 amino acids. Here the CDR3 reads CASRPGVASSEETQYF. The CDR3 DNA reads as TGTGCCAGCAGACCCGGGGTAGCGTCTTCAGAAGAGACCCAGTACTTC.

This clonotype has ten or more counts. This may be a read error, as it is one base from a much larger clone. The chain recombines TRBV9 with TRBJ1-2; 8 nucleotides line up with TRBD1. The CDR3 is made up of 16 amino acids. The germline V gene encodes CDR1 SGDLS and CDR2 YYNGEE. V trimming: 3 bases; J trimming: 0 bases; junction bases outside the gene matches: 7. In DNA form, the CDR3 reads TGTGCCAGCAGCGCCGGGGGACAGGTGGCTAACTATGGCTACACCTTC. Translation: CASSAGGQVANYGYTF.

The chain joins TRBV6-1 to TRBJ2-2; the D gene is possibly TRBD1 (6 bases). Germline lookup yields CDR1 MNHNS and CDR2 SASEGT. V lost 7 bases and J 7 bases, leaving 13 bases between the germline ends. The CDR3 length is 13 residues. CDR3 in amino acids: CASTRGGSGELFF. CDR3 coding DNA: TGTGCCAGCACCAGAGGGGGTAGCGGGGAGCTGTTTTTT.

The chain has TRBV6-1 and TRBJ1-1; D uncertain. Germline values: CDR1 MNHNS, CDR2 SASEGT. The CDR3 has 15 amino acids. V was pared by 6 bases and J by 2 bases, with 16 bases between. This CDR3 is CASRRTVGPNTEAFF. The CDR3 bases are TGTGCCAGCAGACGTACAGTGGGCCCAAACACTGAAGCTTTCTTT.

This chain joins TRBV28 and TRBJ2-2; D is ambiguous. V lost 4 bases, J lost 6 bases, and 0 bases lay in between. The germline gives CDR1 MDHEN, CDR2 SYDVKM. The CDR3 is made up of 10 amino acids. For the CDR3, the DNA is TGTGCCAGCAGTTCCGGGGAGCTGTTTTTT. It specifies CASSSGELFF. Full variable domain (rest looked up from reference TRBV28 and TRBJ2-2): DVKVTQSSRYLVKRTGEKVFLECVQDMDHENMFWYRQDPGLGLRLIYFSYDVKMKEKGDIPEGYSVSREKKERFSLILESASTNQTSMYLCASSSGELFFGEGSRLTVL.

This clonotype was seen repeatedly, ten times or more. The chain employs TRBV6-4 and TRBJ1-5, with 7 nucleotides matching TRBD1. Germline V gives CDR1 MRHNA, CDR2 SNTAGT. V shed 4 bases, J shed 6 bases, and the junction held 6 bases outside the gene matches. The CDR3 loop spans 14 amino acids. The CDR3 protein is CASSGQGEFQPQHF. The CDR3 nucleotides read TGTGCCAGCAGTGGCCAGGGGGAATTTCAGCCCCAGCATTTT.

This clonotype was recorded many times. The rearrangement joins TRBV28 to TRBJ1-2; no clear D. Germline assignment: CDR1 MDHEN and CDR2 SYDVKM. The CDR3 extends over 13 amino acids. The V and J ends lost 3 bases and 1 base respectively, with 6 bases between them. CDR3 sequence reads: CASSFGSNYGYTF. CDR3 bases: TGTGCCAGCAGTTTCGGGAGTAACTATGGCTACACCTTC.

This chain uses TRBV20-1 with TRBJ2-3; 8 bases agree with TRBD2. The CDR3 runs 13 residues. V dropped 3 bases and J dropped 4; count of bases not matched to a gene: 3. Germline CDR1 and CDR2: DFQATT and SNEGSKA (reference sequence). The CDR3 is CSARTSVPDTQYF. CDR3 in DNA: TGCAGTGCTAGGACTAGCGTCCCAGATACGCAGTATTTT.

V and J are TRBV2 and TRBJ2-3; D possibly corresponds to TRBD1 (7 bases). V gave up 3 bases and J gave up 10 bases, with 20 bases separating them. The germline CDR1 and CDR2 sequences are SNHLY and FYNNEI. The CDR3 has 15 amino acids. The CDR3 loop reads CASSERSGPRGAQYF. DNA of the CDR3: TGTGCCAGCAGTGAGAGAAGCGGCCCCAGGGGGGCGCAGTATTTT.

V usage is TRBV20-1 and J usage is TRBJ1-1; D is ambiguous. The CDR3 is made up of 14 amino acids. Trimming took off 6 bases at V and 4 bases at J, with 18 bases between the two ends. CDR1 and CDR2 from the germline V gene are DFQATT and SNEGSKA (reference sequence). CDR3 sequence (DNA): TGCAGTGCAAAGCCGGTACAGTCCCCCACTGAAGCTTTCTTT. Its protein product is CSAKPVQSPTEAFF.

Concerning this clonotype: The CDR3 does not end in the conserved phenylalanine or tryptophan, so this is likely a read error. The chain uses TRBV9 and TRBJ2-7, with 7 bases lining up with TRBD2. The CDR3 runs to 15 residues. The germline gives CDR1 SGDLS, CDR2 YYNGEE. Trimming took 0 bases from V and 2 from J; bases not matched to a gene: 5. For the CDR3, the DNA is TGTGCCAGCAGCGTAGGGGGGACTACTCCCTACGAGCAGTACTCC. As protein: CASSVGGTTPYEQYS.

At least ten counts were recorded for this clonotype. This rearrangement joins TRBV13 to TRBJ1-1; D not resolved. V was cut by 2 bases and J by 1 base, with 5 bases left in between. From germline, CDR1 is PRHDT and CDR2 FYEKMQ (reference sequence). This CDR3 has 13 residues. CDR3: CASSLIGNTEAFF. The CDR3, as DNA: TGTGCCAGCAGCTTAATTGGGAACACTGAAGCTTTCTTT.

Remarks on this clonotype: Being one base from a much bigger clone, this may be a read error. The V gene is TRBV6-1, the J gene TRBJ2-5; D not resolved. V lost 6 bases to trimming and J lost 4 bases, with 12 bases between them. Germline V gives CDR1 MNHNS, CDR2 SASEGT. The CDR3 runs 13 residues. The CDR3, as DNA: TGTGCCAGCAGCTATTCACAGACAGAGACCCAGTACTTC. It codes for CASSYSQTETQYF.

The chain uses TRBV6-5 and TRBJ1-2; D uncertain. Per the germline V gene, CDR1 is MNHEY and CDR2 is SVGAGI. Trimming took 4 bases from V and 6 from J, leaving 6 bases between them. This CDR3 spans 11 amino acids. CDR3 sequence: CASSSNNGYTF. CDR3 bases: TGTGCCAGCAGTTCAAATAATGGCTACACCTTC.

This clonotype was counted at least ten times. This sequence joins TRBV30 and TRBJ2-7; TRBD1 aligns across 7 bases. The J segment lost 3 bases and the V segment lost 1 base, leaving 9 bases of the junction unmatched. This CDR3 is 15 amino acids long. The germline V gene has CDR1 GTSNPN and CDR2 SVGIG (reference sequence). This chain's CDR3 is CAWSGGSGGLYEQYF. In DNA, the CDR3 is TGTGCCTGGAGTGGCGGATCAGGGGGTCTCTACGAGCAGTACTTC.